This T cell receptor (beta chain) derives from a study of OX40 agonist ivuxolimab in advanced cancers. As for the study in general: Subjects had a mean age of about 60 years, with a range of roughly 20 to 79; about 83% were male. Previous treatment with anti-PD-1, anti-PD-L1 or anti-CTLA-4 therapy was allowed; approximately 40% had received some. Notes on the study in general: Blood T cells, both CD4+ and CD8+, expanded clonally by week 6 at 0.1 to 3.0 mg/kg.

The CDR3 length is 17 residues. Details on this clone: Antigen specificity is unknown.

The method was immunoSEQ multiplex PCR; TCRdb's version includes in-frame clones alone and lacks a portion of them. The repertoire has roughly 69,000 clones, roughly 90% of them found once; the top ten carry more than 1%. The rearrangement joins TRBV21-1 to TRBJ1-2. TRBV21-1 is reported as a pseudogene. Material: CD4+ or CD8+ T cells sorted from blood, obtained in a trial of the OX40 agonist ivuxolimab. The TCR was taken from an adult with an advanced solid tumor such as melanoma, head and neck, liver or kidney cancer. The CDR3 region has the DNA TGTGCCAGCAGCGAAGGGGTAAGTAGATATCCCTTCTATGGCTACACCTTC. It translates to CASSEGVSRYPFYGYTF.